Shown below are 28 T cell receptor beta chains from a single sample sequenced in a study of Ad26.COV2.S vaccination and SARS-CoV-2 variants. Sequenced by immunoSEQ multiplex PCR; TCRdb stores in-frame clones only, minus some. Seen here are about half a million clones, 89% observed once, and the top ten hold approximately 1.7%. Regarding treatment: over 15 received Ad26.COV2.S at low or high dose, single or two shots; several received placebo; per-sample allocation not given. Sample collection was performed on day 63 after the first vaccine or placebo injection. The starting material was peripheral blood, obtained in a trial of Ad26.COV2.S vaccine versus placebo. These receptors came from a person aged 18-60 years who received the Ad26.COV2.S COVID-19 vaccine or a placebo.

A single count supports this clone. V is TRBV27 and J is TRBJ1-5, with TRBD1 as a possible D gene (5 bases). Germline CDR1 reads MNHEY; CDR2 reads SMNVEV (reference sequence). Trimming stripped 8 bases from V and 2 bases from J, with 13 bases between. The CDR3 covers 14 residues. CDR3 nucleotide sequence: TGTGCCAGCCGGCCGGGGCGTCGCAATCAGCCCCAGCATTTT. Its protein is CASRPGRRNQPQHF.

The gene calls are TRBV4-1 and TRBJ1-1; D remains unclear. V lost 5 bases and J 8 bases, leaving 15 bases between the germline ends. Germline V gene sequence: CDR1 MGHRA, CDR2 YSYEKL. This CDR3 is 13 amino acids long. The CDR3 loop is CASSTRRKTEAFF. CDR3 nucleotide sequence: TGCGCCAGCAGCACACGCCGGAAAACGGAAGCTTTCTTT.

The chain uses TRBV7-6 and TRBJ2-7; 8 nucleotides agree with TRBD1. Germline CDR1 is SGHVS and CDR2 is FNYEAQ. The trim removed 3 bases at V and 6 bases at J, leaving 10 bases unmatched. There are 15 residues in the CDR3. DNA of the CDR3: TGTGCCAGCAGCTTTGCGGGACAGGAGGTGGCCGAGCAGTACTTC. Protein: CASSFAGQEVAEQYF. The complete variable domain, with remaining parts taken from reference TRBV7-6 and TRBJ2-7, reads GAGVSQSPRYKVTKRGQDVALRCDPISGHVSLYWYRQALGQGPEFLTYFNYEAQQDKSGLPNDRFSAERPEGSISTLTIQRTEQRDSAMYRCASSFAGQEVAEQYFGPGTRLTVT.

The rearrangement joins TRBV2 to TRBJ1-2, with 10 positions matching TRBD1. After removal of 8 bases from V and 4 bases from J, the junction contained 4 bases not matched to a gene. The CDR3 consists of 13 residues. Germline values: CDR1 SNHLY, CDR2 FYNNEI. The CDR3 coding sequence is TGTGCCAGCGGGACAGGGGTGATCTATGGCTACACCTTC. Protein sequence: CASGTGVIYGYTF.

CDR3 coding DNA: TGCGCCAGCAGCTCAAACCAGGGGTCGGGAAACACCATATATTTT. Amino acid sequence: CASSSNQGSGNTIYF. The chain has TRBV5-1 and TRBJ1-3; D is possibly TRBD1 (6 bases). This CDR3 is 15 amino acids long. V lost 3 bases and J 4 bases, leaving 14 bases between the germline ends. Germline CDR1 is SGHRS and CDR2 is YFSETQ.

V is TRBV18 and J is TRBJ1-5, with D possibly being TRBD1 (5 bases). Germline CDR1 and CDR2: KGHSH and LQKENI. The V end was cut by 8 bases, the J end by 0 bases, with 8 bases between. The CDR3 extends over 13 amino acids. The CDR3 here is CASADSSNQPQHF. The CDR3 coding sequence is TGTGCCAGCGCAGACAGTAGCAATCAGCCCCAGCATTTT.

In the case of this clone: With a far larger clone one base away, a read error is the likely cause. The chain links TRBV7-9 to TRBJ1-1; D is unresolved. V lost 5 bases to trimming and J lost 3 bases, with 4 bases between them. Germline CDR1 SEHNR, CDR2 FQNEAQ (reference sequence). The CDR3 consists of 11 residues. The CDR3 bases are TGTGCCAGCAGCGCCCACACTGAAGCTTTCTTT. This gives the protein CASSAHTEAFF.

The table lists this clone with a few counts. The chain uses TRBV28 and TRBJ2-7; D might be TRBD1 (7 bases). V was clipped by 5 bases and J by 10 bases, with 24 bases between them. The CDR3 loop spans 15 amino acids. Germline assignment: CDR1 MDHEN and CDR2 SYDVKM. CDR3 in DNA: TGTGCCAGCAGTAGAATAGCGGAGCGAGGGACAGAACAGTACTTC. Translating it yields CASSRIAERGTEQYF.

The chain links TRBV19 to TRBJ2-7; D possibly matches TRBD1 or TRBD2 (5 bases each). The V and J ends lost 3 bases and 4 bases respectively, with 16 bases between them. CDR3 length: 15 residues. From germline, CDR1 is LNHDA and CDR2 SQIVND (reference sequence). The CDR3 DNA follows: TGTGCCAGTAGTATTTGTGGGACCCATATATACGAGCAGTACTTC. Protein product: CASSICGTHIYEQYF. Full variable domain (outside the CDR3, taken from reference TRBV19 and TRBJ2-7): DGGITQSPKYLFRKEGQNVTLSCEQNLNHDAMYWYRQDPGQGLRLIYYSQIVNDFQKGDIAEGYSVSREKKESFPLTVTSAQKNPTAFYLCASSICGTHIYEQYFGPGTRLTVT.

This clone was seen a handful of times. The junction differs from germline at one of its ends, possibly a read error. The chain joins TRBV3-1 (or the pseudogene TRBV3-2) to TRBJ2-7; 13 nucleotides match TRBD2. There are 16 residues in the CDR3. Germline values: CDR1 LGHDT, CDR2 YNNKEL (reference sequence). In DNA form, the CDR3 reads TGTGCCAGCAGTCAAGGACTAGCGGGAGCTTTGTACGAGCAGTACTTC. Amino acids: CASSQGLAGALYEQYF.

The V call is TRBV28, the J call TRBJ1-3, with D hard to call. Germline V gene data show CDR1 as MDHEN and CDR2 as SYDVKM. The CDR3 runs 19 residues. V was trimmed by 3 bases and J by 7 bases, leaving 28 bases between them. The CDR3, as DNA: TGTGCCAGCAGTTTGGGTAGGTGGTCTCGACCGACGGATACGAACACCATATATTTT. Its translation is CASSLGRWSRPTDTNTIYF.

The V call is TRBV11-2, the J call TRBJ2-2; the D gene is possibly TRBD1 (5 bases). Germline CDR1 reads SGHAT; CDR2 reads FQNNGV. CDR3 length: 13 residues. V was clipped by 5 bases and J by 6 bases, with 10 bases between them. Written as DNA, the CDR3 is TGTGCCAGCAGCCCAGGGCGTGCCGGGGAGCTGTTTTTT. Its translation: CASSPGRAGELFF.

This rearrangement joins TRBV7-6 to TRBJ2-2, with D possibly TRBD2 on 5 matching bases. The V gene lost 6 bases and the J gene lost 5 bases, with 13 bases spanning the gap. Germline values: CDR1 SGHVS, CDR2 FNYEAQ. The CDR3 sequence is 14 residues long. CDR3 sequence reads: CASSYGGETGELFF. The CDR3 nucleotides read TGTGCCAGCAGTTATGGAGGAGAGACCGGGGAGCTGTTTTTT.

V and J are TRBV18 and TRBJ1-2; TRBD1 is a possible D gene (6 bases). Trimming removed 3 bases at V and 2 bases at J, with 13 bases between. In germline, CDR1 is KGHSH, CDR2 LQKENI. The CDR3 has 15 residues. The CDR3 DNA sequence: TGTGCCAGCTCACCTCCGGGGGGGGCAAACTATGGCTACACCTTC. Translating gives CASSPPGGANYGYTF. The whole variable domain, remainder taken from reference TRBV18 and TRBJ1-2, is NAGVMQNPRHLVRRRGQEARLRCSPMKGHSHVYWYRQLPEEGLKFMVYLQKENIIDESGMPKERFSAEFPKEGPSILRIQQVVRGDSAAYFCASSPPGGANYGYTFGSGTRLTVV.

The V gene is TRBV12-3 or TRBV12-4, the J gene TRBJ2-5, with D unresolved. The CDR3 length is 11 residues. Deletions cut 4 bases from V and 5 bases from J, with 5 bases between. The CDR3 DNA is TGTGCCAGCAGTTCGACCGAGACCCAGTACTTC. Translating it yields CASSSTETQYF.

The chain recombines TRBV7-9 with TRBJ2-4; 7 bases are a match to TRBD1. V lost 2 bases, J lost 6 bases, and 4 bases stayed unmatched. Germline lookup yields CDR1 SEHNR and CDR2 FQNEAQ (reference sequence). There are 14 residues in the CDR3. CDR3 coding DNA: TGTGCCAGCAGCTTATTTACAGGGGTAAACATTCAGTACTTC. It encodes CASSLFTGVNIQYF.

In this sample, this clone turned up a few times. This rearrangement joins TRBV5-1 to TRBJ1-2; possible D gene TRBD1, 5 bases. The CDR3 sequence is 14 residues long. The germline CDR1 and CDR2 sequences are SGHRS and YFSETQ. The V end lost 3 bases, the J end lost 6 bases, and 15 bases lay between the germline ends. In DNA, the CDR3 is TGCGCCAGCAGCTACTCGCTGGGGGGGAATGGCTACACCTTC. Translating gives CASSYSLGGNGYTF. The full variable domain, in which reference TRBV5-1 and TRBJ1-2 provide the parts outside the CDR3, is KAGVTQTPRYLIKTRGQQVTLSCSPISGHRSVSWYQQTPGQGLQFLFEYFSETQRNKGNFPGRFSGRQFSNSRSEMNVSTLELGDSALYLCASSYSLGGNGYTFGSGTRLTVV.

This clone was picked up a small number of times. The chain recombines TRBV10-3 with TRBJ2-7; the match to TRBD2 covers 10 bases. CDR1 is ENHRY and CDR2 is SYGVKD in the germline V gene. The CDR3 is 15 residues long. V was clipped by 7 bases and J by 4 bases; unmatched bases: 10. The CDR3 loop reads CAIIFFSGRRYEQYF. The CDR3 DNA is TGTGCCATCATTTTTTTTAGCGGGAGGAGGTACGAGCAGTACTTC.

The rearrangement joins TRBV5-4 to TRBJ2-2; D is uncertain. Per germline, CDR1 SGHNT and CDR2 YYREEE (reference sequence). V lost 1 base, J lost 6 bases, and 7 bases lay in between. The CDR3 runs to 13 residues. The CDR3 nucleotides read TGTGCCAGCAGCTTGTCCACAGCCGGGGAGCTGTTTTTT. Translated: CASSLSTAGELFF.

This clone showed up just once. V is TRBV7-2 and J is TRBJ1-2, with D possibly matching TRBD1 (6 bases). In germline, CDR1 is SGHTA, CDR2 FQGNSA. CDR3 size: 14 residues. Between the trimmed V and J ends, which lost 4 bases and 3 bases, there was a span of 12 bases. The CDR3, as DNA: TGTGCCAGCAGCTCCCCCGGACAGTACTATGGCTACACCTTC. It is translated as CASSSPGQYYGYTF.

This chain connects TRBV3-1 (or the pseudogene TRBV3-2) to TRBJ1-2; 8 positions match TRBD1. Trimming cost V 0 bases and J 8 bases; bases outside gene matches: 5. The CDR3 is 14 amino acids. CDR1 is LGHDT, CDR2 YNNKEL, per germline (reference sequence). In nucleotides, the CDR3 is TGTGCCAGCAGCCAAGACCAGGGGGCGCGGGGCTACACCTTC. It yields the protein CASSQDQGARGYTF.

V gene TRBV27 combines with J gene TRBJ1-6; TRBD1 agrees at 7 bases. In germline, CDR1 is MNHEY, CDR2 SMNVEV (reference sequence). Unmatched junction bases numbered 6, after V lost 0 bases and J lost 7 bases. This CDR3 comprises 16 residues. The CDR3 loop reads CASSLSVGQSNSPLHF. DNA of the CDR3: TGTGCCAGCAGTTTATCTGTGGGACAGTCCAATTCACCCCTCCACTTT.

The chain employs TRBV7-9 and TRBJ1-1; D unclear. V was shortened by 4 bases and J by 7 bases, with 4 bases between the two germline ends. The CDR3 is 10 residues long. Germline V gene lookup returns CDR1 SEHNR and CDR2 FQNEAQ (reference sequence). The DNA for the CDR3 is TGTGCCAGCAGCTCATATGAAGCTTTCTTT. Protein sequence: CASSSYEAFF.

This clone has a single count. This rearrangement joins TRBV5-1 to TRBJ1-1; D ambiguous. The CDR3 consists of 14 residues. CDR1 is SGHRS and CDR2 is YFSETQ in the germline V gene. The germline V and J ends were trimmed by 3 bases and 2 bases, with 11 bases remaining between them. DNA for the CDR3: TGCGCCAGCAGCTCCCTATATATTAACACTGAAGCTTTCTTT. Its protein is CASSSLYINTEAFF.

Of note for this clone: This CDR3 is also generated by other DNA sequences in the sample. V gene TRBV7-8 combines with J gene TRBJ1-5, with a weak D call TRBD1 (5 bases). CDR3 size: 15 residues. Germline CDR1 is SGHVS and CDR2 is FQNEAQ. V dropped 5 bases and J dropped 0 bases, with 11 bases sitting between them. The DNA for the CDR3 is TGTGCCAGCAGCCTAGAAGACAGTAGCAATCAGCCCCAGCATTTT. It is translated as CASSLEDSSNQPQHF. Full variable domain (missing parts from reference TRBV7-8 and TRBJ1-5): GAGVSQSPRYKVAKRGQDVALRCDPISGHVSLFWYQQALGQGPEFLTYFQNEAQLDKSGLPSDRFFAERPEGSVSTLKIQRTQQEDSAVYLCASSLEDSSNQPQHFGDGTRLSIL.

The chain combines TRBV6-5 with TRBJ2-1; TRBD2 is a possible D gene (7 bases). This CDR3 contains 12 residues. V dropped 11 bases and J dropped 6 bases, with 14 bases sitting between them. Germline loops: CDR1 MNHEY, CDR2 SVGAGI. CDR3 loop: CAGHREGNEQFF. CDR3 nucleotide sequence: TGTGCCGGCCACAGGGAGGGCAATGAGCAGTTCTTC.

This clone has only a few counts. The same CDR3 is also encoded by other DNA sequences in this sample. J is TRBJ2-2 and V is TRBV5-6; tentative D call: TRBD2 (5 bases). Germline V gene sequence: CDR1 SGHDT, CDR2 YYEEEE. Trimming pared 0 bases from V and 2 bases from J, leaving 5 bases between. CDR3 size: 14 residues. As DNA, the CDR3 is TGTGCCAGCAGCTTGGCGGGAAACACCGGGGAGCTGTTTTTT. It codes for CASSLAGNTGELFF.

CDR3 DNA: TGTGCCAGCTCACCTTTACCCATTGGTGATCAGCCCCAGCATTTT. Translation gives CASSPLPIGDQPQHF. The rearrangement links TRBV18 to TRBJ1-5; no clear D gene. Germline CDR1 and CDR2: KGHSH and LQKENI. The CDR3 length is 15 residues. Trimming cost V 3 bases and J 5 bases, with 14 bases left between them.